Below, 29 T cell receptor beta chains from the same sample are listed, as sequenced in a study of T cells after yellow fever vaccination. Each CDR3 protein is one row after TCRdb ran MiXCR on the 5' RACE reads. The sample yields about 500,000 distinct CDR3 sequences, around 16% seen once. Material: PBMCs, obtained 5 to 6 days after the first yellow fever vaccination. These receptors originate from a man aged 18 to 30 who received the YFV17D yellow fever vaccine.

A few counts support this clonotype. The rearrangement uses TRBV20-1 and TRBJ2-7; 8 nucleotides align to TRBD2. The V and J ends lost 2 bases and 4 bases, in that order; junction bases with no gene match: 10. This CDR3 has 15 amino acids. Germline CDR1 DFQATT, CDR2 SNEGSKA (reference sequence). This chain's CDR3 is CSARPRGAGGYEQYF. In nucleotides, the CDR3 is TGCAGTGCTAGACCGAGAGGGGCGGGGGGATACGAGCAGTACTTC.

This chain links TRBV30 with TRBJ1-2; D unclear. With 1 base removed from V and 8 bases from J, the gap between germline ends came to 8 bases. The CDR3 is made up of 11 amino acids. CDR1 GTSNPN and CDR2 SVGIG come from the germline V gene (reference sequence). The CDR3 loop reads CAWSGGYGYTF. In DNA form, the CDR3 reads TGTGCCTGGAGTGGAGGGTACGGCTACACCTTC.

This clonotype has just a few counts. The chain employs TRBV6-1 and TRBJ2-1, with 9 bases matching TRBD2. This CDR3 has 16 residues. Germline CDR1 and CDR2: MNHNS and SASEGT. After removal of 6 bases from V and 6 bases from J, the junction contained 12 bases not matched to a gene. The CDR3 loop reads CASRSPQRGVFNEQFF. CDR3 nucleotide sequence: TGTGCCAGCAGATCCCCCCAGCGGGGGGTTTTCAATGAGCAGTTCTTC.

This clonotype has a count of ten or more. The V and J genes are TRBV12-3 or TRBV12-4 and TRBJ1-1; no firm D call. This CDR3 has 14 residues. V was pared by 2 bases and J by 1 base, with 8 bases between. The DNA for the CDR3 is TGTGCCAGCAGTTTAACTCCCGGGAACACTGAAGCTTTCTTT. Translated, it gives CASSLTPGNTEAFF.

The chain couples TRBV15 to TRBJ2-2, with a possible D match to TRBD1 (6 bases). Trimming took 0 bases from V and 6 from J, leaving 11 bases between them. The CDR3 is 15 residues long. CDR1 is LNHNV, CDR2 YYDKDF, per germline (reference sequence). CDR3 sequence: CATSRDLNRAGELFF. The CDR3 DNA sequence: TGTGCCACCAGCAGAGATCTCAACAGGGCCGGGGAGCTGTTTTTT. Complete variable domain (other parts from reference TRBV15 and TRBJ2-2): DAMVIQNPRYQVTQFGKPVTLSCSQTLNHNVMYWYQQKSSQAPKLLFHYYDKDFNNEADTPDNFQSRRPNTSFCFLDIRSPGLGDTAMYLCATSRDLNRAGELFFGEGSRLTVL.

This clonotype was counted only a few times. The chain uses TRBV6-1 and TRBJ1-5, with TRBD1 matching over 7 bases. The V gene's germline CDR1 is MNHNS and CDR2 SASEGT. The junction had 3 bases not matched to a gene; V was cut back by 5 bases and J by 5 bases. The CDR3 loop spans 13 amino acids. For the CDR3, the DNA is TGTGCCAGCAGTAAACAGGGGTATCAGCCCCAGCATTTT. Its translation is CASSKQGYQPQHF.

This clonotype was detected once. The chain couples TRBV14 to TRBJ1-2, with D possibly TRBD1 on 5 matching bases. This CDR3 is built from 12 residues. Trimming cost V 4 bases and J 7 bases, with 10 bases left between them. Germline V gene lookup returns CDR1 SGHDN and CDR2 FVKESK. The DNA for the CDR3 is TGTGCCAGCAGCCCCGAGCAGGGTGGCTACACCTTC. It specifies CASSPEQGGYTF. The full variable domain, rest sourced from reference TRBV14 and TRBJ1-2, is EAGVTQFPSHSVIEKGQTVTLRCDPISGHDNLYWYRRVMGKEIKFLLHFVKESKQDESGMPNNRFLAERTGGTYSTLKVQPAELEDSGVYFCASSPEQGGYTFGSGTRLTVV.

This sequence joins TRBV12-3 or TRBV12-4 and TRBJ1-5; D unclear. The CDR3 covers 14 residues. The germline V and J ends were trimmed by 6 bases and 0 bases, with 9 bases remaining between them. Here the CDR3 DNA reads TGTGCCAGCAGGCGTAGACATAGCAATCAGCCCCAGCATTTT. Its translation is CASRRRHSNQPQHF.

This clonotype was detected a few times. V is TRBV12-3 or TRBV12-4 and J is TRBJ2-5; 8 bases map to TRBD1. The CDR3 totals 14 residues. J was trimmed by 5 bases and V by 7 bases; bases with no gene match: 9. DNA for the CDR3: TGTGCCAGCATCGGACAGGGTTTTATGGAGACCCAGTACTTC. It encodes CASIGQGFMETQYF.

The chain employs TRBV21-1 and TRBJ2-6; the table gives TRBD1 as D, unverified against the DNA. TRBV21-1 constitutes a pseudogene. CDR3 length equals 22 residues. CDR3 coding DNA: TGTGCCAGCAGACTACATGTCCCGGGACAAGACAAAAGGATCTCTGGGGCCAACGTCCTGACTTTC. Translating gives CASRLHVPGQDKRISGANVLTF.

This clonotype was counted only a few times. The chain has TRBV12-3 or TRBV12-4 and TRBJ2-7, with TRBD2 matching 9 bases. V shed 6 bases, J shed 2 bases, and the junction held 8 bases outside the gene matches. This CDR3 has 15 residues. The CDR3, as DNA: TGTGCCAGCAGGGCCGGGACTAGCAACCCCTACGAGCAGTACTTC. Encoded protein: CASRAGTSNPYEQYF.

This clonotype occurred many times. The chain recombines TRBV5-1 with TRBJ2-1; D perhaps matches TRBD1 (5 bases). The germline V and J ends were trimmed by 0 bases and 4 bases, with 11 bases remaining between them. The CDR3 covers 15 residues. Looked up from germline, CDR1 is SGHRS and CDR2 is YFSETQ. The CDR3 spells CASSLVPQVYNEQFF. CDR3 coding DNA: TGCGCCAGCAGCTTGGTTCCACAGGTTTACAATGAGCAGTTCTTC.

CDR3 region: CASSFEGTGDYNEQFF. The DNA for the CDR3 is TGTGCCAGCAGTTTTGAAGGGACAGGGGATTACAATGAGCAGTTCTTC. This rearrangement joins TRBV12-3 or TRBV12-4 to TRBJ2-1; TRBD1 matches at 10 bases. CDR3 length: 16 residues. The trim removed 3 bases at V and 4 bases at J, leaving 6 bases unmatched.

This chain uses TRBV29-1 with TRBJ1-5, with TRBD1 matching 7 bases. The V segment lost 6 bases and the J segment 1 base; nucleotides outside the gene matches: 6. The CDR3 length is 14 residues. The V gene's germline CDR1 is SQVTM and CDR2 ANQGSEA. The CDR3 spells CSVTGTESNQPQHF. The CDR3 DNA reads as TGCAGCGTGACCGGGACAGAAAGCAATCAGCCCCAGCATTTT.

This chain uses TRBV10-3 with TRBJ1-2, with D uncertain. V was clipped by 4 bases and J by 0 bases, with 6 bases between them. This CDR3 is 13 amino acids long. Germline CDR1 ENHRY, CDR2 SYGVKD. The CDR3 DNA follows: TGTGCCATCAGTGGCGAAACTAACTATGGCTACACCTTC. It yields the protein CAISGETNYGYTF.

The chain links TRBV6-5 to TRBJ2-1, with TRBD1 as a possible D gene (5 bases). Trimming cost V 5 bases and J 12 bases, with 11 bases left between them. This CDR3 is 11 amino acids long. Germline loops: CDR1 MNHEY, CDR2 SVGAGI. The CDR3 sequence is CASSAQGRQFF. DNA of the CDR3: TGTGCCAGCAGTGCTCAGGGTAGGCAGTTCTTC.

The chain couples TRBV24-1 to TRBJ2-5; D is tentatively TRBD1 or TRBD2 (5 bases each). V was clipped by 5 bases and J by 2 bases, with 26 bases between them. The CDR3 consists of 19 residues. Germline lookup yields CDR1 KGHDR and CDR2 SFDVKD. DNA for the CDR3: TGTGCCACCAGTGGCGGGCTTCGTGTAGGGGCCAACGTTCAAGAGACCCAGTACTTC. Translating gives CATSGGLRVGANVQETQYF.

The chain has TRBV4-3 and TRBJ2-5, with TRBD2 matching 10 bases. This CDR3 has 16 amino acids. The V segment lost 3 bases and the J segment 2 bases; nucleotides outside the gene matches: 6. From germline, CDR1 is LGHNA and CDR2 YSLEER. This CDR3 is CASSHRSGGAQETQYF. The CDR3 DNA reads as TGCGCCAGCAGCCATCGGAGCGGGGGGGCTCAAGAGACCCAGTACTTC.

This clonotype was seen only a few times. The chain recombines TRBV6-5 with TRBJ1-1; TRBD1 matches at 7 bases. From germline, CDR1 is MNHEY and CDR2 SVGAGI. The ends lost 2 bases at V and 5 bases at J; junction bases unmatched: 5. The CDR3 loop spans 14 amino acids. The CDR3: CASSYHRGGTEAFF. As DNA, the CDR3 is TGTGCCAGCAGTTACCACAGGGGAGGGACTGAAGCTTTCTTT.

The chain combines TRBV4-1 with TRBJ2-5, with D possibly TRBD2 on 6 matching bases. CDR1 and CDR2 from the germline V gene are MGHRA and YSYEKL. The length of the CDR3 is 15 residues. V dropped 4 bases and J dropped 5 bases, with 17 bases sitting between them. CDR3 bases: TGCGCCAGCAGCCCCCGACCGATGGGAGGTGAGACCCAGTACTTC. Translating gives CASSPRPMGGETQYF.

This chain uses TRBV18 with TRBJ1-4; possible D gene TRBD1, 5 bases. The CDR3 spans 15 residues. Trimming took off 2 bases at V and 8 bases at J, with 15 bases between the two ends. Germline CDR1 is KGHSH and CDR2 is LQKENI. Here the CDR3 DNA reads TGTGCCAGCTCACCAGATCTGGGGCCGGGAGAAAAACTGTTTTTT. It yields the protein CASSPDLGPGEKLFF.

This clonotype was seen at least ten times. The V call is TRBV4-2, the J call TRBJ2-1; 7 nucleotides line up with TRBD2. Germline V gives CDR1 LGHNA, CDR2 YNFKEQ. Losses at the gene ends were 0 bases for V and 6 bases for J; bases not matched to a gene: 8. CDR3 length: 16 amino acids. The CDR3 bases are TGTGCCAGCAGCCAAGATGCAGACGGGGGGTTCAATGAGCAGTTCTTC. As protein: CASSQDADGGFNEQFF.

The chain links TRBV7-9 to TRBJ2-3; D is unresolved. The CDR3 is made up of 14 amino acids. Germline CDR1 and CDR2: SEHNR and FQNEAQ (reference sequence). V was clipped by 5 bases and J by 10 bases, with 19 bases between them. The CDR3, as DNA: TGTGCCAGCAGCCCCTGGGCCGCAGTGAACGCGCAGTATTTT. It yields the protein CASSPWAAVNAQYF.

The chain carries TRBV20-1 and TRBJ2-1, with 10 nucleotides matching TRBD2. V gave up 3 bases and J gave up 8 bases; unmatched junction bases: 7. The germline gives CDR1 DFQATT, CDR2 SNEGSKA (reference sequence). This CDR3 has 14 amino acids. This CDR3 is CSASLASGGHEQFF. CDR3 DNA sequence: TGCAGTGCTAGCTTAGCTAGCGGGGGTCATGAGCAGTTCTTC.

This clonotype was detected only a few times. The chain uses TRBV20-1 and TRBJ1-4; weak D call: TRBD1 (5 bases). V lost 0 bases and J lost 7, with 12 bases in between. Germline V gene sequence: CDR1 DFQATT, CDR2 SNEGSKA (reference sequence). The CDR3 loop spans 14 amino acids. The CDR3 coding sequence is TGCAGTGCTAGAGATGAGGGGAATGGTGAAAAACTGTTTTTT. Residues: CSARDEGNGEKLFF.

The chain carries TRBV6-5 and TRBJ1-1; no clear D gene. The CDR3 sequence is 15 residues long. Trimming removed 4 bases at V and 1 base at J, with 13 bases between. Germline lookup yields CDR1 MNHEY and CDR2 SVGAGI. The CDR3 here is CASSSRLGENTEAFF. For the CDR3, the DNA is TGTGCCAGCAGTTCGCGCTTAGGTGAGAACACTGAAGCTTTCTTT.

This clonotype appeared many times. The rearrangement joins TRBV5-1 to TRBJ2-2; 7 bases are a match to TRBD1. Unmatched junction bases numbered 5, after V lost 9 bases and J lost 3 bases. CDR1 and CDR2 from the germline V gene are SGHRS and YFSETQ. The CDR3 covers 13 residues. CDR3 DNA: TGCGCCACCAGGGACAGCGACACCGGGGAGCTGTTTTTT. Protein sequence: CATRDSDTGELFF.

The table lists this clonotype with a few counts. This sequence joins TRBV10-3 and TRBJ2-2, with D possibly matching TRBD1 (5 bases). V gave up 3 bases and J gave up 3 bases, with 14 bases separating them. There are 16 residues in the CDR3. Germline CDR1 and CDR2: ENHRY and SYGVKD. CDR3 loop: CAISELRQGDTGELFF. For the CDR3, the DNA is TGTGCCATCAGTGAACTCCGGCAGGGCGACACCGGGGAGCTGTTTTTT.

V usage is TRBV7-9 and J usage is TRBJ1-1; a possible D gene is TRBD1 (6 bases). Germline V gene sequence: CDR1 SEHNR, CDR2 FQNEAQ (reference sequence). The CDR3 is 15 residues long. V lost 5 bases to trimming and J lost 1 base, with 14 bases between them. As DNA, the CDR3 is TGTGCCAGCAGCCCCTACAGGGATCGGAACACTGAAGCTTTCTTT. Translating it yields CASSPYRDRNTEAFF.